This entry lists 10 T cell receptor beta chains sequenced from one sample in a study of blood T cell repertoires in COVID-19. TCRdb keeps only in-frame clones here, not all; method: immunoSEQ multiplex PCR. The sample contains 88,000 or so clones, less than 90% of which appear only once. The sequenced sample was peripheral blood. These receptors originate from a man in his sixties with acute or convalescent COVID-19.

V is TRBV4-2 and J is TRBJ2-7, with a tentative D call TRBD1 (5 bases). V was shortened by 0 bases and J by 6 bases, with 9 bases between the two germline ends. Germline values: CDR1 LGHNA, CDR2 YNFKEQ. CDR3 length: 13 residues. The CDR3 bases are TGTGCCAGCAGCCAAGAACCGGACACCGAGCAGTACTTC. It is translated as CASSQEPDTEQYF.

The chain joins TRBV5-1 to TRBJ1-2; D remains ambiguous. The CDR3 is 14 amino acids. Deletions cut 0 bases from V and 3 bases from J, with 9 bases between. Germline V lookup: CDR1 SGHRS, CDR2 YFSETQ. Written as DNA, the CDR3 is TGCGCCAGCAGCTTGGTCCTTCCGGACTATGGCTACACCTTC. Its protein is CASSLVLPDYGYTF.

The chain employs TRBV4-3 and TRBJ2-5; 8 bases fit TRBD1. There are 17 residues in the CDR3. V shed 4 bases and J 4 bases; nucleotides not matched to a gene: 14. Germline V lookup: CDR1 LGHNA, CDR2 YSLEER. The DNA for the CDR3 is TGCGCCAGCAGCCCGACTCTGCCCCGGACAGGGAGAGAGACCCAGTACTTC. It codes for CASSPTLPRTGRETQYF.

The CDR3 here is CATRQGKNTGELFF. The CDR3 DNA reads TGTGCCACGCGTCAGGGGAAAAACACCGGGGAGCTGTTTTTT. The chain employs TRBV7-9 and TRBJ2-2, with D perhaps TRBD1 (6 bases). Germline CDR1 SEHNR, CDR2 FQNEAQ (reference sequence). V was trimmed by 10 bases and J by 2 bases, leaving 14 bases between them. This CDR3 region has 14 residues.

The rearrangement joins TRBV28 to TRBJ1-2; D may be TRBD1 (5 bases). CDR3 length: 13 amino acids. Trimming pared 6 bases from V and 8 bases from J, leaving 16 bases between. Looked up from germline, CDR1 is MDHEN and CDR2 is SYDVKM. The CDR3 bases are TGTGCCAGCAGCTTGGGACGGCGGGGCGGCTACACCTTC. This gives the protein CASSLGRRGGYTF.

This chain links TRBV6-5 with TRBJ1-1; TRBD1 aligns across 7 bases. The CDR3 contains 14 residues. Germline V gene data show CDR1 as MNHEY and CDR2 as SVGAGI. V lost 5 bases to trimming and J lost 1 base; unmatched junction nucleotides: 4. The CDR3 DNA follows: TGTGCCAGCAGTACCAGGGGGGCGAACACTGAAGCTTTCTTT. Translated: CASSTRGANTEAFF.

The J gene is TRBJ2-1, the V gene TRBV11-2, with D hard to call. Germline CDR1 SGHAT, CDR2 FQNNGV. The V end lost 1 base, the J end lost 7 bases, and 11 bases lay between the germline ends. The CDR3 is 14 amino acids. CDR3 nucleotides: TGTGCCAGCAGCTTAGCTGCACGAGCAAATGAGCAGTTCTTC. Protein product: CASSLAARANEQFF.

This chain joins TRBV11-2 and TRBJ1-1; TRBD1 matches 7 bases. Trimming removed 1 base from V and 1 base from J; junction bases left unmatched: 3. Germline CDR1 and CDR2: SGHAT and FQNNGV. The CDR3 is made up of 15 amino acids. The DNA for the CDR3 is TGTGCCAGCAGCTTAGCGGGACAGAAGAACACTGAAGCTTTCTTT. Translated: CASSLAGQKNTEAFF.

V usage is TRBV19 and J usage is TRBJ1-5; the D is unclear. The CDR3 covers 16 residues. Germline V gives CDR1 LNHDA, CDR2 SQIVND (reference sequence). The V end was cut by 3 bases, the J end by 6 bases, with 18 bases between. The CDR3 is CASSIFVGSGCQPQHF. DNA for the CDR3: TGTGCCAGTAGTATTTTCGTCGGGTCCGGGTGTCAGCCCCAGCATTTT. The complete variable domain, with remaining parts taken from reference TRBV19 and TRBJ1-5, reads DGGITQSPKYLFRKEGQNVTLSCEQNLNHDAMYWYRQDPGQGLRLIYYSQIVNDFQKGDIAEGYSVSREKKESFPLTVTSAQKNPTAFYLCASSIFVGSGCQPQHFGDGTRLSIL.

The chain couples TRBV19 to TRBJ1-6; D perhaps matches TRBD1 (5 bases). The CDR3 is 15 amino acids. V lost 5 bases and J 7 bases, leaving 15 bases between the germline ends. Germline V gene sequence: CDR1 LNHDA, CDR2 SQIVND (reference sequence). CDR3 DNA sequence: TGTGCCAGTAGTCCGACAGTGTCCGTAAATTCACCCCTCCACTTT. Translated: CASSPTVSVNSPLHF.